Here is one T cell receptor (beta chain) with its context. Its antigen has not been determined. The record has no base qualities; no much larger clone is one base away. This record belongs to a study of blood T cell repertoires in COVID-19 (dated by TCRdb to 2020 to 2021). Some background on the complete study: Collaborator samples came from the United States, Italy and Spain and covered acute and convalescent phases of COVID-19. The repertoires were released in a freely available public database intended as a resource for research on the immune response to SARS-CoV-2. A de-identified subject ID, COVID-19 status, age in years and sex were almost always included in the sample metadata. Samples came from the ongoing ImmuneRACE study (first 160 participants) plus 1,254 subjects from 6 global collaborators. The prospective study material was composed of cDNA or gDNA derived from T cells, B-cell-depleted T cells, or PBMCs. Deeply sampled blood TCRbeta repertoires from subjects exposed to, actively infected with, or recovered from COVID-19 were included in the dataset. Where HLA class I and class II types were available, the types were taken from metadata supplied by the sample provider, not from assay-based typing. Results the study describes overall, beyond this receptor: The amount of clinical and demographic metadata varied by source and participant and was provided uncurated.

Enrolling through a virtual design, the prospective study's participants ranged in age from roughly 18 to 95 years and lived across 24 United States geographic areas. To assign participants to cohorts, the prospective study relied on clinical history that participants themselves reported in a screening survey and a study questionnaire. ImmuneRACE Cohort 3 recovered participants were defined by two consecutive negative NP/OP PCR tests, healthcare professional clearance, or symptom resolution. In the prospective study, mobile phlebotomists collected whole blood, serum and a nasopharyngeal or oropharyngeal swab from each participant. Prospective study participants could optionally give additional blood draws and questionnaires over a roughly two-month period. Blood samples from the prospective study were shipped frozen or at room temperature prior to DNA extraction. TCRbeta CDR3 regions were amplified from genomic DNA using the immunoSEQ Assay, a bias-controlled multiplex PCR. On the study's bioinformatics: Nucleated cell counts per sample were estimated from amplification of reference gene primers within the assay. To quantify the absolute abundance of each unique TCRbeta CDR3 rearrangement, sequence reads were collapsed and filtered. For each sample, productive Simpson clonality was calculated by taking the square root of Simpson's diversity index across productive rearrangements. What TCRdb holds here is the immuneACCESS table cut down to in-frame rearrangements. Part of the clones is not present; checked against another copy, under half of the missing clones reflect an unresolved V gene, and the others are unexplained. V and J calls and clone size are given by that table; D and trimming were obtained from the DNA. The sample data list about 190,000 clones, and about four fifths of these were observed just once. The ten biggest clones cover approximately 3% of the sample.

The CDR3 runs 16 residues from the cysteine to the phenylalanine. Of the read, only the CDR3 DNA is kept; its 48 bases are in frame from base 1. The sequencing input was PBMCs or T cells enriched from blood (not recorded which). The sequence came from a woman aged 25-40 years who had recovered from COVID-19. The rearranged segments are TRBV21-1 and TRBJ2-5; the D segment call TRBD2 is taken from the table without a DNA check. TRBV21-1 has pseudogene status. The nucleotide sequence is given as TGTGCCAGCACCCAAACACTAGCGGGAGGGGAAGAGACCCAGTACTTC. Translated, this is CASTQTLAGGEETQYF.